These T cell receptor beta chains were read from a single sample in a study of PD-1 blockade in classical Hodgkin lymphoma. This table comes from immunoSEQ multiplex PCR, and its TCRdb copy is limited to in-frame clones, with some not included. This table holds around 20,000 clones, more than 75% found once. The sample in question was peripheral blood mononuclear cells (PBMCs), obtained before the fourth cycle of nivolumab. All receptors derive from a human donor with classical Hodgkin lymphoma. Each CDR3 is given with its conserved first and last residue. Size is omitted from some rows. Given values are once, few, many or a class for expanded clones.

clone_size: .
j_call: TRBJ2-5
v_call: TRBV5-4
cdr3_length: 15
cdr3_aa: CASSSALASQETQYF

clone_size: .
j_call: TRBJ1-2
v_call: TRBV28
cdr3_length: 15
cdr3_aa: CASSLSLDSGYGYTF

clone_size: .
j_call: TRBJ2-1
v_call: TRBV5-1
cdr3_length: 16
cdr3_aa: CASSLTFSISYNEQFF

clone_size: .
j_call: TRBJ2-7
v_call: TRBV7-2
cdr3_length: 14
cdr3_aa: CASSLANGAYEQYF

clone_size: .
j_call: TRBJ1-1
v_call: TRBV25-1
cdr3_length: 15
cdr3_aa: CATLIWRQGATEAFF

clone_size: .
j_call: TRBJ2-3
v_call: TRBV5-1
cdr3_length: 14
cdr3_aa: CASSQDRIPDTQYF

clone_size: .
j_call: TRBJ2-4
v_call: TRBV2
cdr3_length: 19
cdr3_aa: CASSEALLRGQEIALIQYF

clone_size: once
j_call: TRBJ2-2
v_call: TRBV5-1
cdr3_length: 17
cdr3_aa: CASSDRTGGTNTGELFF

clone_size: .
j_call: TRBJ2-1
v_call: TRBV9
cdr3_length: 15
cdr3_aa: CASSVEPGINNEQFF

clone_size: once
j_call: TRBJ1-2
v_call: TRBV28
cdr3_length: 12
cdr3_aa: CASSWAEYGYTF

clone_size: .
j_call: TRBJ2-2
v_call: TRBV6-5
cdr3_length: 14
cdr3_aa: CAITGTASTGELFF

clone_size: .
j_call: TRBJ1-1
v_call: TRBV5-4
cdr3_length: 13
cdr3_aa: CASSLGSSIEAFF

clone_size: .
j_call: TRBJ2-7
v_call: TRBV18
cdr3_length: 17
cdr3_aa: CASSPNPAPKGYYEQYF

clone_size: .
j_call: TRBJ1-6
v_call: TRBV6-6
cdr3_length: 15
cdr3_aa: CASSYNGGYNSPLHF

clone_size: few
j_call: TRBJ2-3
v_call: TRBV6-6
cdr3_length: 12
cdr3_aa: CASSEVTDTQYF

clone_size: once
j_call: TRBJ2-3
v_call: TRBV4-2
cdr3_length: 20
cdr3_aa: CASSQDFGTSGASSTDTQYF

clone_size: .
j_call: TRBJ1-5
v_call: TRBV5-6
cdr3_length: 16
cdr3_aa: CASSLARLQETQPQHF

clone_size: once
j_call: TRBJ1-2
v_call: TRBV4-2
cdr3_length: 15
cdr3_aa: CASSQAQAPHYGYTF

clone_size: few
j_call: TRBJ1-4
v_call: TRBV5-6
cdr3_length: 13
cdr3_aa: CASRQGSSEKLFF

clone_size: .
j_call: TRBJ1-6
v_call: TRBV7-2
cdr3_length: 15
cdr3_aa: CASSFMDRGNSPLHF

clone_size: .
j_call: TRBJ2-1
v_call: TRBV28
cdr3_length: 16
cdr3_aa: CASSPVRGIPYNEQFF

clone_size: .
j_call: TRBJ2-5
v_call: TRBV13
cdr3_length: 12
cdr3_aa: CASSYNREPQYF

clone_size: .
j_call: TRBJ2-1
v_call: TRBV28
cdr3_length: 16
cdr3_aa: CASRGPGQYSYNEQFF

clone_size: .
j_call: TRBJ1-1
v_call: TRBV7-6
cdr3_length: 15
cdr3_aa: CASSPRGGMNTEAFF

clone_size: few
j_call: TRBJ2-1
v_call: TRBV11-2
cdr3_length: 16
cdr3_aa: CASSPPLTGGENEQFF

clone_size: few
j_call: TRBJ1-5
v_call: TRBV4-1
cdr3_length: 19
cdr3_aa: CASSQELSFGSYSNQPQHF

clone_size: .
j_call: TRBJ2-7
v_call: TRBV5-1
cdr3_length: 15
cdr3_aa: CASSLAGGKRYEQYF

clone_size: .
j_call: TRBJ2-5
v_call: TRBV27
cdr3_length: 11
cdr3_aa: CASGRKETQYF

clone_size: .
j_call: .
v_call: TRBV23-1
cdr3_length: 16
cdr3_aa: CASTRPASGSNNEQYF

clone_size: .
j_call: TRBJ2-3
v_call: TRBV6-4
cdr3_length: 15
cdr3_aa: CASSDGTGSADTQYF

clone_size: .
j_call: TRBJ2-2
v_call: TRBV5-1
cdr3_length: 15
cdr3_aa: CASTPGVVNTGELFF

clone_size: .
j_call: TRBJ2-1
v_call: TRBV27
cdr3_length: 12
cdr3_aa: CASGWNYNEQFF

clone_size: .
j_call: TRBJ2-1
v_call: TRBV5-4
cdr3_length: 16
cdr3_aa: CASSLSPRPLNGEQFF

clone_size: .
j_call: TRBJ2-1
v_call: TRBV7-6
cdr3_length: 18
cdr3_aa: CASSPVGAVTLSYNEQFF

clone_size: .
j_call: TRBJ2-2
v_call: TRBV7-9
cdr3_length: 17
cdr3_aa: CASSERPGQGISGELFF

clone_size: once
j_call: TRBJ2-5
v_call: TRBV18
cdr3_length: 15
cdr3_aa: CASSGTTEPQETQYF

clone_size: .
j_call: TRBJ2-3
v_call: TRBV5-1
cdr3_length: 15
cdr3_aa: CASSLWAASTDTQYF

clone_size: .
j_call: TRBJ2-3
v_call: TRBV29-1
cdr3_length: 16
cdr3_aa: CSVEGLADSSTDTQYF

clone_size: .
j_call: TRBJ2-7
v_call: TRBV30
cdr3_length: 11
cdr3_aa: CAWSGATEQYF

clone_size: .
j_call: TRBJ1-1
v_call: TRBV4-3
cdr3_length: 14
cdr3_aa: CASSQGRRMIEAFF

clone_size: .
j_call: TRBJ2-1
v_call: TRBV18
cdr3_length: 17
cdr3_aa: CASSPLRWGSAGDEQFF

clone_size: once
j_call: TRBJ2-3
v_call: TRBV27
cdr3_length: 15
cdr3_aa: CASSLYPTGPNAQYF

clone_size: .
j_call: TRBJ2-2
v_call: TRBV18
cdr3_length: 12
cdr3_aa: CASSPIAGELFF

clone_size: .
j_call: TRBJ2-7
v_call: TRBV7-7
cdr3_length: 11
cdr3_aa: CASSRAHEQYF

clone_size: .
j_call: TRBJ1-3
v_call: TRBV5-1
cdr3_length: 13
cdr3_aa: CASSLEAGNTIYF

clone_size: .
j_call: TRBJ2-7
v_call: TRBV30
cdr3_length: 14
cdr3_aa: CAWRRTGTLGEQYF

clone_size: .
j_call: TRBJ1-1
v_call: TRBV7-3
cdr3_length: 15
cdr3_aa: CASSHNRDVNTEAFF

clone_size: .
j_call: TRBJ2-7
v_call: TRBV27
cdr3_length: 13
cdr3_aa: CASSLGATYEQYF

clone_size: .
j_call: TRBJ1-4
v_call: TRBV10-3
cdr3_length: 15
cdr3_aa: CAISEDGGVGEKLFF

clone_size: .
j_call: TRBJ1-2
v_call: TRBV5-6
cdr3_length: 12
cdr3_aa: CASRVLAGGYTF

clone_size: .
j_call: TRBJ1-1
v_call: TRBV14
cdr3_length: 12
cdr3_aa: CASSLGTVEAFF

clone_size: .
j_call: TRBJ2-7
v_call: TRBV10-3
cdr3_length: 14
cdr3_aa: CAISESDSSYEQYF

clone_size: .
j_call: TRBJ1-1
v_call: TRBV7-2
cdr3_length: 14
cdr3_aa: CASSFPGDREKAFF